This record covers a single TCR beta chain. The CDR3 is made up of 13 amino acids. Trimming removed 2 bases at V and 11 bases at J, with 10 bases between. The sample comes from a study of blood T cell repertoires in COVID-19. Study details: Specimens from acute and convalescent COVID-19 originated in the United States, Italy and Spain.

Original processing methods: Nucleated cell number was recorded as an estimate derived from reference gene primer amplification. The repertoire was sequenced with immunoSEQ multiplex PCR; TCRdb's copy has only in-frame clones and lacks some. V, J and clone size are taken as reported in that table, and D and trimming were inferred from the DNA itself. The table lists fewer than 250,000 clones, around four fifths of them singletons. The receptor comes from a woman in her 70s with acute or convalescent COVID-19. The chain carries TRBV12-3 or TRBV12-4 and TRBJ1-6, with a tentative D call TRBD1 (5 bases). Sequences were obtained from peripheral blood. The CDR3 protein is CASSLQGRAPLHF. In nucleotides, the CDR3 is TGTGCCAGCAGTTTACAGGGAAGGGCACCCCTCCACTTT.